These 25 T cell receptor beta chains share one sample of origin, sequenced in a study of vaccination and CD4 T cells after COVID-19. Their target antigens are unknown. The Oncomine TCR Beta short-read assay generated sequence data from the DNA of cultured CD4+ T cells. TCRdb analysed the PCR reads with MiXCR anew, one entry per CDR3 protein. Among roughly 9,500 distinct CDR3 sequences listed, roughly 57% were seen once. Documented treatment: approximately 10-day PBMC culture with coronavirus spike peptide pools or control peptides (ViraFEST assay). The sequenced material came from CD4+ T cells from blood, cultured in vitro. The receptors were sampled from a human donor who had recovered from COVID-19.

This clonotype was picked up a small number of times. This chain connects TRBV20-1 to TRBJ2-7, with D tentatively TRBD2 (5 bases). This CDR3 spans 14 amino acids. Trimming cost V 2 bases and J 2 bases, with 13 bases left between them. Germline CDR1 and CDR2: DFQATT and SNEGSKA (reference sequence). The CDR3 DNA reads TGCAGTGCTAGACTAGCCCGAGACCCCTACGAGCAGTACTTC. It specifies CSARLARDPYEQYF.

This clonotype was observed a handful of times. The rearrangement links TRBV30 to TRBJ1-5; D remains ambiguous. Germline V gene data show CDR1 as GTSNPN and CDR2 as SVGIG (reference sequence). CDR3 length: 13 amino acids. The ends were cut back, 2 bases at V and 2 bases at J, with 7 bases in the middle. Here the CDR3 DNA reads TGTGCCTGGAGTTCACGCCGCAATCAGCCCCAGCATTTT. Translating gives CAWSSRRNQPQHF.

V is TRBV2 and J is TRBJ2-7, with D unclear. Trimming left V 6 bases short and J 6 bases short, with 12 bases between. Germline lookup yields CDR1 SNHLY and CDR2 FYNNEI. The CDR3 extends over 12 amino acids. The chain's CDR3 is CASSPDIGEQYF. CDR3 nucleotides: TGTGCCAGCAGCCCAGACATAGGCGAGCAGTACTTC. The variable domain in full, completed from reference TRBV2 and TRBJ2-7, reads EPEVTQTPSHQVTQMGQEVILRCVPISNHLYFYWYRQILGQKVEFLVSFYNNEISEKSEIFDDQFSVERPDGSNFTLKIRSTKLEDSAMYFCASSPDIGEQYFGPGTRLTVT.

V gene TRBV6-5 combines with J gene TRBJ2-7; possible D gene TRBD1, 6 bases. The CDR3 is 13 amino acids. The germline V and J ends were trimmed by 4 bases and 3 bases, with 10 bases remaining between them. The germline V gene has CDR1 MNHEY and CDR2 SVGAGI. CDR3 DNA sequence: TGTGCCAGCAGTTTAACAGGGAACTACGAGCAGTACTTC. Amino acid sequence: CASSLTGNYEQYF.

The CDR3 spells CASSLFREETQYF. In nucleotides, the CDR3 is TGTGCCAGCAGCTTGTTTAGGGAGGAGACCCAGTACTTC. This chain links TRBV5-4 with TRBJ2-5, with D possibly being TRBD2 (5 bases). The length of the CDR3 is 13 residues. V dropped 1 base and J dropped 5 bases, with 9 bases sitting between them. Germline values: CDR1 SGHNT, CDR2 YYREEE (reference sequence).

The J gene is TRBJ1-2, the V gene TRBV11-1, with D perhaps TRBD1 (6 bases). The V end lost 1 base, the J end lost 4 bases, and 16 bases lay between the germline ends. CDR1 is SGHAT and CDR2 is FQDESV in the germline V gene (reference sequence). CDR3 length: 16 residues. CDR3 region: CASSLDPGADPYGYTF. CDR3 DNA sequence: TGTGCCAGCAGCTTAGATCCAGGGGCGGACCCCTATGGCTACACCTTC.

This clonotype is a singleton in its sample. This sequence joins TRBV29-1 and TRBJ1-2; a possible D gene is TRBD1 (5 bases). This CDR3 contains 14 residues. CDR1 and CDR2 (germline): SQVTM, ANQGSEA. V was pared by 2 bases and J by 3 bases, with 13 bases between. This chain's CDR3 is CSVERRGGDYGYTF. The CDR3 nucleotides read TGCAGCGTTGAAAGGAGGGGCGGTGACTATGGCTACACCTTC.

V gene TRBV5-1 combines with J gene TRBJ2-6; 9 bases align to TRBD1. The ends lost 6 bases at V and 0 bases at J; junction bases unmatched: 13. Per germline, CDR1 SGHRS and CDR2 YFSETQ. There are 19 residues in the CDR3. CDR3 region: CASKRGVGQGPSGANVLTF. The DNA of the CDR3 is TGCGCCAGCAAGAGGGGGGTGGGACAGGGCCCCTCTGGGGCCAACGTCCTGACTTTC. The variable domain in full, with the rest retrieved from reference TRBV5-1 and TRBJ2-6, is KAGVTQTPRYLIKTRGQQVTLSCSPISGHRSVSWYQQTPGQGLQFLFEYFSETQRNKGNFPGRFSGRQFSNSRSEMNVSTLELGDSALYLCASKRGVGQGPSGANVLTFGAGSRLTVL.

V usage is TRBV6-2 or TRBV6-3 and J usage is TRBJ2-5; TRBD1 aligns across 7 bases. With V trimmed by 7 bases and J by 5 bases, 19 bases remained unmatched. From germline, CDR1 is MNHEY and CDR2 SVGEGT. This CDR3 is built from 17 residues. The CDR3 region has the DNA TGTGCCAGCATGAGACAGGGAATTCTTGGGCTCTTTGAGACCCAGTACTTC. Amino acids: CASMRQGILGLFETQYF.

For the CDR3, the DNA is TGTGCCAGCATGACTAGCGGGAGGGCCAAGGGCTACGAGCAGTACTTC. Amino acid sequence: CASMTSGRAKGYEQYF. The J gene is TRBJ2-7, the V gene TRBV6-1, with 14 bases fitting TRBD2. This CDR3 has 16 amino acids. Per germline, CDR1 MNHNS and CDR2 SASEGT. V was pared by 7 bases and J by 3 bases, with 8 bases of the junction left unmatched.

There are a few counts of this clonotype. The V and J genes are TRBV20-1 and TRBJ1-2; maybe TRBD1 (6 bases). V was trimmed by 3 bases and J by 0 bases, leaving 11 bases between them. CDR1 is DFQATT, CDR2 SNEGSKA, per germline (reference sequence). This CDR3 is 14 amino acids long. This chain's CDR3 is CSARRGITNYGYTF. CDR3 bases: TGCAGTGCTAGGAGGGGGATTACTAACTATGGCTACACCTTC.

The CDR3 region has the DNA TGTGCCAGCAGCTTAAACACCTACAATGAGCAGTTCTTC. Encoded protein: CASSLNTYNEQFF. The rearrangement joins TRBV7-9 to TRBJ2-1; no reliable D call. Germline CDR1 reads SEHNR; CDR2 reads FQNEAQ (reference sequence). The CDR3 has 13 amino acids. Between the trimmed V and J ends, which lost 2 bases and 2 bases, there was a span of 4 bases.

V and J are TRBV19 and TRBJ1-5; D might be TRBD1 (6 bases). This CDR3 region has 16 residues. The germline CDR1 and CDR2 sequences are LNHDA and SQIVND (reference sequence). V was trimmed by 4 bases and J by 1 base, leaving 14 bases between them. The CDR3 spells CASSRGPSPSNQPQHF. The CDR3 DNA sequence: TGTGCCAGTAGTAGGGGGCCCTCCCCAAGCAATCAGCCCCAGCATTTT.

CDR3 loop: CASSLMSGGEQYF. The CDR3 DNA follows: TGTGCCAGCAGCTTAATGTCAGGGGGGGAGCAGTACTTC. The chain is built from TRBV7-7 and TRBJ2-7, with a weak D call TRBD1 (7 bases). With 2 bases removed from V and 7 bases from J, the gap between germline ends came to 12 bases. The CDR3 totals 13 residues. CDR1 SSHAT and CDR2 FNYEAQ come from the germline V gene (reference sequence).

This rearrangement joins TRBV28 to TRBJ1-2; TRBD1 might be the D (5 bases). Germline V lookup: CDR1 MDHEN, CDR2 SYDVKM. The V end lost 8 bases, the J end lost 1 base, and 26 bases lay between the germline ends. This CDR3 is built from 18 residues. The CDR3 DNA sequence: TGTGCCAGCCGCTCACCTTTGGGGGGGGTACCTAGTAACTATGGCTACACCTTC. The encoded protein is CASRSPLGGVPSNYGYTF.

The J gene is TRBJ2-7, the V gene TRBV20-1; D may match TRBD1 or TRBD2 (6 bases each). The CDR3 spans 12 residues. Looked up from germline, CDR1 is DFQATT and CDR2 is SNEGSKA (reference sequence). The germline V and J ends were trimmed by 7 bases and 7 bases, with 17 bases remaining between them. The CDR3 reads CSVGGPNWEQYF. CDR3 coding DNA: TGCAGTGTTGGGGGGCCGAATTGGGAGCAGTACTTC.

CDR3 in DNA: TGTGCCAGCAGTGACCTAGCGGGAGGGCCAGATACGCAGTATTTT. This gives the protein CASSDLAGGPDTQYF. The rearrangement joins TRBV6-1 to TRBJ2-3; 12 nucleotides line up with TRBD2. The CDR3 sequence is 15 residues long. CDR1 and CDR2 from the germline V gene are MNHNS and SASEGT. J lost 4 bases, V lost 3 bases, and 2 bases had no gene match.

CDR3 sequence reads: CASLLGTVANTGELFF. The CDR3 coding sequence is TGTGCCAGCCTACTAGGGACAGTCGCGAACACCGGGGAGCTGTTTTTT. The J gene is TRBJ2-2, the V gene TRBV7-8; TRBD1 matches 7 bases. CDR1 SGHVS and CDR2 FQNEAQ come from the germline V gene. V lost 8 bases, J lost 0 bases, and 9 bases stayed unmatched. The CDR3 totals 16 residues.

This chain joins TRBV20-1 and TRBJ2-7, with 8 nucleotides matching TRBD2. Per the germline V gene, CDR1 is DFQATT and CDR2 is SNEGSKA (reference sequence). This CDR3 is built from 13 residues. After removal of 4 bases from V and 1 base from J, the junction contained 3 bases not matched to a gene. CDR3: CSATGGRSYEQYF. The CDR3, as DNA: TGCAGTGCTACAGGCGGGAGGTCCTACGAGCAGTACTTC.

The rearrangement links TRBV28 to TRBJ2-3; TRBD2 aligns across 12 bases. Germline CDR1 reads MDHEN; CDR2 reads SYDVKM. This CDR3 is built from 18 residues. V lost 5 bases and J lost 2; bases outside the gene matches: 11. The CDR3 loop reads CASSNAVGLAGITDTQYF. CDR3 sequence (DNA): TGTGCCAGCAGTAATGCGGTCGGACTAGCGGGGATCACAGATACGCAGTATTTT. Looking up the rest from reference TRBV28 and TRBJ2-3 gives the full variable domain: DVKVTQSSRYLVKRTGEKVFLECVQDMDHENMFWYRQDPGLGLRLIYFSYDVKMKEKGDIPEGYSVSREKKERFSLILESASTNQTSMYLCASSNAVGLAGITDTQYFGPGTRLTVL.

This clonotype came up a few times. The V gene is TRBV25-1, the J gene TRBJ1-2; no firm D call. The ends were cut back, 0 bases at V and 1 base at J, with 3 bases in the middle. Germline V lookup: CDR1 MGHDK, CDR2 SYGVNS. The CDR3 runs 13 residues. The CDR3: CASSEYNNYGYTF. CDR3 nucleotides: TGTGCCAGCAGTGAATACAATAACTATGGCTACACCTTC.

This chain links TRBV27 with TRBJ2-4; 7 nucleotides align to TRBD1. Unmatched junction bases numbered 5, after V lost 5 bases and J lost 7 bases. CDR1 and CDR2 (germline): MNHEY, SMNVEV (reference sequence). The CDR3 totals 13 residues. The DNA for the CDR3 is TGTGCCAGCAGTGCGATCAGGGGGAACATTCAGTACTTC. Its translation: CASSAIRGNIQYF.

This chain uses TRBV30 with TRBJ1-2, with 10 bases fitting TRBD1. Germline trimming cut 5 bases from V and 2 bases from J; bases unmatched to any gene: 5. The CDR3 has 14 amino acids. Germline V gene sequence: CDR1 GTSNPN, CDR2 SVGIG (reference sequence). The CDR3 spells CAWPSGQGNYGYTF. DNA of the CDR3: TGTGCCTGGCCGTCGGGACAGGGGAACTATGGCTACACCTTC.

The chain has TRBV15 and TRBJ2-2; D is unresolved. Germline lookup yields CDR1 LNHNV and CDR2 YYDKDF (reference sequence). CDR3 size: 16 residues. V shed 0 bases and J shed 0 bases, with 8 bases lying between them. The CDR3 loop is CATSRDIAANTGELFF. For the CDR3, the DNA is TGTGCCACCAGCAGAGATATCGCCGCGAACACCGGGGAGCTGTTTTTT. The variable domain in full, with the rest retrieved from reference TRBV15 and TRBJ2-2, is DAMVIQNPRYQVTQFGKPVTLSCSQTLNHNVMYWYQQKSSQAPKLLFHYYDKDFNNEADTPDNFQSRRPNTSFCFLDIRSPGLGDTAMYLCATSRDIAANTGELFFGEGSRLTVL.

V gene TRBV6-2 or TRBV6-3 combines with J gene TRBJ2-2; D is unclear. In germline, CDR1 is MNHEY, CDR2 SVGEGT. CDR3 size: 14 residues. Trimming removed 11 bases at V and 6 bases at J, with 19 bases between. The DNA for the CDR3 is TGTGCCCACACAAACAGCATATCATCCGGGGAGCTGTTTTTT. Translated: CAHTNSISSGELFF.